The 9 T cell receptor beta chains below were found in one sample sequenced in a study of T-cell memory formation after mild COVID-19. TCRdb re-analysed the 5' RACE reads in MiXCR, keeping a single row per CDR3 protein. The data show 470,000 or so distinct CDR3 sequences, around 18% seen once. The sample comprised PBMCs or a T cell subset sorted from them (not recorded which). All receptors derive from an adult woman who had mild COVID-19 (a few samples of this study predate the infection). Cell type and time point are not known.

This clonotype has more than one count but fewer than ten. The chain employs TRBV24-1 and TRBJ1-5; no clear D. Trimming left V 9 bases short and J 2 bases short, with 22 bases between. There are 17 residues in the CDR3. The germline CDR1 and CDR2 sequences are KGHDR and SFDVKD. CDR3 sequence (DNA): TGTGCCACCCCGTCTATTCGGGAGCAGACCGGCAATCAGCCCCAGCATTTT. Amino acid sequence: CATPSIREQTGNQPQHF.

This clonotype has a handful of counts. The V gene is TRBV10-3, the J gene TRBJ1-2; D ambiguous. This CDR3 has 12 amino acids. V lost 6 bases and J lost 7, with 12 bases in between. Germline assignment: CDR1 ENHRY and CDR2 SYGVKD. The CDR3 nucleotides are TGTGCCATCAGGGGAGGAGTTTCTGGCTACACCTTC. Translating it yields CAIRGGVSGYTF.

V usage is TRBV5-1 and J usage is TRBJ2-1; 8 bases fit TRBD2. Trimming removed 4 bases from V and 7 bases from J; junction bases left unmatched: 10. This CDR3 contains 15 residues. In germline, CDR1 is SGHRS, CDR2 YFSETQ. The DNA of the CDR3 is TGCGCCAGCAGCATAAGCGGGGGTCAATTTAATGAGCAGTTCTTC. This codes for CASSISGGQFNEQFF.

This clonotype appeared a few times. V gene TRBV5-4 combines with J gene TRBJ2-7, with TRBD2 matching over 8 bases. Trimming cost V 0 bases and J 7 bases; bases outside gene matches: 9. The CDR3 contains 15 residues. Looked up from germline, CDR1 is SGHNT and CDR2 is YYREEE (reference sequence). The DNA for the CDR3 is TGTGCCAGCAGCTTGGCCGGGACTAGGACGAGGGAGCAGTACTTC. This encodes CASSLAGTRTREQYF. Based on the CDR3 plus reference TRBV5-4 and TRBJ2-7, the full variable domain is ETGVTQSPTHLIKTRGQQVTLRCSSQSGHNTVSWYQQALGQGPQFIFQYYREEENGRGNFPPRFSGLQFPNYSSELNVNALELDDSALYLCASSLAGTRTREQYFGPGTRLTVT.

This clonotype was detected a few times. The chain uses TRBV6-1 and TRBJ1-2, with no clear D. The CDR3 length is 14 residues. The germline V gene encodes CDR1 MNHNS and CDR2 SASEGT. V was pared by 0 bases and J by 3 bases, with 8 bases between. CDR3 sequence: CASSEARGDYGYTF. CDR3 nucleotides: TGTGCCAGCAGTGAAGCCCGCGGGGACTATGGCTACACCTTC.

This clonotype was observed a handful of times. The chain carries TRBV24-1 and TRBJ1-5; D not resolved. CDR1 and CDR2 from the germline V gene are KGHDR and SFDVKD. There are 14 residues in the CDR3. V lost 1 base and J lost 1, with 4 bases in between. CDR3 sequence reads: CATSDLLSNQPQHF. CDR3 bases: TGTGCCACCAGTGATTTACTAAGCAATCAGCCCCAGCATTTT.

This CDR3 is CSVERGAYEQYF. The DNA for the CDR3 is TGCAGCGTTGAAAGGGGCGCCTACGAGCAGTACTTC. This chain connects TRBV29-1 to TRBJ2-7, with a tentative D call TRBD1 (5 bases). V lost 2 bases to trimming and J lost 2 bases, with 7 bases between them. The CDR3 spans 12 residues. The germline gives CDR1 SQVTM, CDR2 ANQGSEA.

This sequence joins TRBV30 and TRBJ2-3; 7 bases map to TRBD2. This CDR3 region has 13 residues. Trimming cost V 2 bases and J 4 bases; bases outside gene matches: 3. Germline CDR1 GTSNPN, CDR2 SVGIG (reference sequence). CDR3 coding DNA: TGTGCCTGGAGTAGCGGGGTCCCAGATACGCAGTATTTT. Its translation is CAWSSGVPDTQYF.

The gene calls are TRBV7-2 and TRBJ2-3; 7 positions match TRBD2. CDR1 and CDR2 from the germline V gene are SGHTA and FQGNSA. V was pared by 0 bases and J by 4 bases, with 7 bases of the junction left unmatched. The CDR3 length is 16 residues. The CDR3 DNA reads as TGTGCCAGCAGCTTAGCGGTCGCTAGCGGCGCAGATACGCAGTATTTT. Translating it yields CASSLAVASGADTQYF.